This T cell receptor (beta chain) was sequenced for a study of T cell repertoires in ileal Crohn's disease. Study in general: About half received postoperative treatment, about a dozen with thiopurines and around 17 anti-TNF.

Data came from immunoSEQ multiplex PCR; TCRdb stores just in-frame clones and leaves some out. Here the sample spans roughly 16,000 clones, under 95% being singletons. This clone came up once. The antigen remains unidentified. Broader study findings: High-frequency clones were more common in sorted CD8 than CD4 cells.

Patients were adults with ileal or ileocolonic Crohn's disease needing resection. Trimming cost V 3 bases and J 7 bases, with 9 bases left between them. Germline values: CDR1 DFQATT, CDR2 SNEGSKA (reference sequence). The CDR3 is 11 amino acids. What was sequenced was ileal tissue. The chain carries TRBV20-1 and TRBJ2-5; D gene unclear. This receptor was taken from an adult with Crohn's disease. The CDR3 protein is CSASPGGTQYF. For the CDR3, the DNA is TGCAGTGCTAGCCCCGGCGGGACCCAGTACTTC.